This TCR beta chain was captured in a study of blood T cell repertoires in COVID-19. As for the study in general: T cells, B-cell-depleted T cells, or PBMCs supplied cDNA or gDNA.

The CDR3 consists of 13 residues. V gave up 4 bases and J gave up 3 bases, with 7 bases separating them. Germline CDR1 is SGHDN and CDR2 is FVKESK. In the authors' methods: Reference gene primer amplification yielded estimated nucleated cell counts. Some clones are missing from TCRdb's copy, which holds only in-frame ones; the method was immunoSEQ multiplex PCR. The DNA was the basis for D and trimming; V, J and clone size are from that table. The sample carries 150,000 to 200,000 clones, 80% to 85% recorded once. Patients from Seattle were sampled longitudinally, starting during active infection. The sample comprised peripheral blood. The clonotype was recovered from a woman aged 70 to 79 with COVID-19, enrolled during active disease. The gene calls are TRBV14 and TRBJ1-3, with unresolved D. This chain's CDR3 is CASSLGVGNTIYF. For the CDR3, the DNA is TGTGCCAGCAGCCTCGGGGTTGGAAACACCATATATTTT.